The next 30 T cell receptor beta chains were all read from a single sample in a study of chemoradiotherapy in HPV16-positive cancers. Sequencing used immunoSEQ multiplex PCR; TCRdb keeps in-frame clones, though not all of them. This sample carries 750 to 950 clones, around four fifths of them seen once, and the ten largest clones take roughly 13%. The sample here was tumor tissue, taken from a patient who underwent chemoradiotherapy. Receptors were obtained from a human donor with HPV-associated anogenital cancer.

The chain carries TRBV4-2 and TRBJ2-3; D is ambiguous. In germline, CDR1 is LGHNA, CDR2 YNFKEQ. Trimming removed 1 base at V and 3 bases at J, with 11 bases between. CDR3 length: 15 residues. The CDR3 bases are TGTGCCAGCAGCCAAGGTGTAGTAGAAACAGATACGCAGTATTTT. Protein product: CASSQGVVETDTQYF.

The CDR3 spells CASSKQGGGNTIYF. Here the CDR3 DNA reads TGTGCCAGCAGTAAACAGGGGGGAGGGAACACCATATATTTT. The rearrangement uses TRBV6-5 and TRBJ1-3; TRBD1 matches at 8 bases. CDR3 length equals 14 residues. Trimming at V came to 5 bases and at J to 7 bases, leaving 7 bases not matched to a gene. CDR1 is MNHEY, CDR2 SVGAGI, per germline.

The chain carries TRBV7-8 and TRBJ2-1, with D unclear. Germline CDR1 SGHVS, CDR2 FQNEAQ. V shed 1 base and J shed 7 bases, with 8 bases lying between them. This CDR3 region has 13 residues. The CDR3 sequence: CASSLGLLNEQFF. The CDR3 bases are TGTGCCAGCAGCTTAGGTCTACTGAATGAGCAGTTCTTC. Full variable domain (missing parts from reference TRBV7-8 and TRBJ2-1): GAGVSQSPRYKVAKRGQDVALRCDPISGHVSLFWYQQALGQGPEFLTYFQNEAQLDKSGLPSDRFFAERPEGSVSTLKIQRTQQEDSAVYLCASSLGLLNEQFFGPGTRLTVL.

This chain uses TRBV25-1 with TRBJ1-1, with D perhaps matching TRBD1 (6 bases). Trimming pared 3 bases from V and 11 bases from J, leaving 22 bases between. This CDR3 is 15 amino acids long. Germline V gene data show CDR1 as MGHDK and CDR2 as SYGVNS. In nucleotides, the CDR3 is TGTGCCAGCAGTGATCGGGGGCCAAGGACTGAGGGGGCTTTCTTT. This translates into CASSDRGPRTEGAFF. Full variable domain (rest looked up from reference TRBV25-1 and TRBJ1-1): EADIYQTPRYLVIGTGKKITLECSQTMGHDKMYWYQQDPGMELHLIHYSYGVNSTEKGDLSSESTVSRIRTEHFPLTLESARPSHTSQYLCASSDRGPRTEGAFFGQGTRLTVV.

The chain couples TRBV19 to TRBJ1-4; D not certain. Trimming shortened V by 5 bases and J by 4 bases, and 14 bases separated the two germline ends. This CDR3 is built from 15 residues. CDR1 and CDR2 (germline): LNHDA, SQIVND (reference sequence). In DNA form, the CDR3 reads TGTGCCAGTAGTGTGGCAATCGGGGTTAATGAAAAACTGTTTTTT. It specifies CASSVAIGVNEKLFF.

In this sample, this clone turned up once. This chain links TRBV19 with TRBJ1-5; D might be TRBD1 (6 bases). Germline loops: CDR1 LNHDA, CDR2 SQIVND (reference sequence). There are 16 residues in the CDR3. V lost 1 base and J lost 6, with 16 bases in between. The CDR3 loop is CASSIASGGHGQPQHF. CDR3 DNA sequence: TGTGCCAGTAGTATAGCATCCGGGGGACACGGTCAGCCCCAGCATTTT. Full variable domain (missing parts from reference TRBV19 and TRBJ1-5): DGGITQSPKYLFRKEGQNVTLSCEQNLNHDAMYWYRQDPGQGLRLIYYSQIVNDFQKGDIAEGYSVSREKKESFPLTVTSAQKNPTAFYLCASSIASGGHGQPQHFGDGTRLSIL.

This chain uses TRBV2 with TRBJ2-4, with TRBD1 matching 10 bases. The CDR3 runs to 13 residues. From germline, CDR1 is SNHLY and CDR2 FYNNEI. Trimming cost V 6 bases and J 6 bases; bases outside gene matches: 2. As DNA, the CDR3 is TGTGCCAGCAGCTGGACAGGGGGAAACATTCAGTACTTC. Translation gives CASSWTGGNIQYF.

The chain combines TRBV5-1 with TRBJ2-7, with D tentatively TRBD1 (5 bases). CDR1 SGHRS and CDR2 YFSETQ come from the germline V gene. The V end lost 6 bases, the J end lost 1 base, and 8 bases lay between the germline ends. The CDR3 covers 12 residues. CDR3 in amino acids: CASMGQSYEQYF. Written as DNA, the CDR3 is TGCGCCAGCATGGGGCAGTCCTACGAGCAGTACTTC.

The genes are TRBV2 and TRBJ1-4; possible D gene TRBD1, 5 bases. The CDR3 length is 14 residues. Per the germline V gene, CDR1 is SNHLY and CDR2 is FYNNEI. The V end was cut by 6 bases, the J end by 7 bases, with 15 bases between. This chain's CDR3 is CASRAGSSGEKLFF. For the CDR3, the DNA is TGTGCCAGCAGGGCAGGGTCCTCAGGTGAAAAACTGTTTTTT.

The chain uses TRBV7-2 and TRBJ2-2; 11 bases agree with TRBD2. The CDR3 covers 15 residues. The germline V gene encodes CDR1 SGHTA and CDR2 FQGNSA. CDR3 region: CDRVAGGLGTGELFF. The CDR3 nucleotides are TGTGATAGGGTAGCGGGGGGGCTAGGAACCGGGGAGCTGTTTTTT. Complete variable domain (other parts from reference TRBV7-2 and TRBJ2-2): GAGVSQSPSNKVTEKGKDVELRCDPISGHTALYWYRQSLGQGLEFLIYFQGNSAPDKSGLPSDRFSAERTGGSVSTLTIQRTQQEDSAVYLCDRVAGGLGTGELFFGEGSRLTVL.

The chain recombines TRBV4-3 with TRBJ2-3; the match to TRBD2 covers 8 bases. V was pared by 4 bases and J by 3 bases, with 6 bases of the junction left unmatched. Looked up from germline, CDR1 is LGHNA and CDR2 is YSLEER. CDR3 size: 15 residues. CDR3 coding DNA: TGCGCCAGCAGCCCGTCCGGGGGGGGAACAGATACGCAGTATTTT. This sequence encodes CASSPSGGGTDTQYF.

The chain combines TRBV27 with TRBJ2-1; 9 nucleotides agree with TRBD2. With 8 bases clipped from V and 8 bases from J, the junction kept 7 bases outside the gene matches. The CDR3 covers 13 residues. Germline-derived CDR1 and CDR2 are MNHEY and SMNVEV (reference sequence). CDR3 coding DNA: TGTGCCAGCTGGCGGGGGGGCATCTATGAGCAGTTCTTC. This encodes CASWRGGIYEQFF.

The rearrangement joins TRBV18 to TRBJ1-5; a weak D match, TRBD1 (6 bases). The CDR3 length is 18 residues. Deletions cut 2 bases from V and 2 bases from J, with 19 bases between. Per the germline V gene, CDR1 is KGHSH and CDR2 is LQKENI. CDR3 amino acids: CASSPSGGGTIGNQPQHF. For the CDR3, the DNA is TGTGCCAGCTCACCATCCGGAGGGGGGACCATAGGCAATCAGCCCCAGCATTTT.

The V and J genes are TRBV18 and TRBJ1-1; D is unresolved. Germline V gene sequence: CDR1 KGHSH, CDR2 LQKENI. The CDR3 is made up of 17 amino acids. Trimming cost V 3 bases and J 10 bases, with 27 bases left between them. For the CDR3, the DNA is TGTGCCAGCTCACCCCGAACCGTCGGAGATACCTCCGTAGGAGCTTTCTTT. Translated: CASSPRTVGDTSVGAFF.

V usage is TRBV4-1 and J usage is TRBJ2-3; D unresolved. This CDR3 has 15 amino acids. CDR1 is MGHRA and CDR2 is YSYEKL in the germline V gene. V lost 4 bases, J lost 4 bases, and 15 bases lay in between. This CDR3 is CASSLTPNGADTQYF. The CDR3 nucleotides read TGCGCCAGCAGCCTGACACCGAACGGCGCAGATACGCAGTATTTT.

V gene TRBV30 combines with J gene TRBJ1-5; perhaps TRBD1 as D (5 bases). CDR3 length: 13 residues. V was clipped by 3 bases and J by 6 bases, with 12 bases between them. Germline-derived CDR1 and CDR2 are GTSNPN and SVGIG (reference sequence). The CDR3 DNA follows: TGTGCCTGGAGAGGGGACGACGGTCAGCCCCAGCATTTT. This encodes CAWRGDDGQPQHF.

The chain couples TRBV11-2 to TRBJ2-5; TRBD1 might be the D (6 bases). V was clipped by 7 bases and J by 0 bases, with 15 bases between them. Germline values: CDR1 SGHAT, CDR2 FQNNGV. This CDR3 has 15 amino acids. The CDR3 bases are TGTGCCAGCACCGAGGACAGTAGGTACCAAGAGACCCAGTACTTC. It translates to CASTEDSRYQETQYF. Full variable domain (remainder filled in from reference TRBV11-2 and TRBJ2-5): EAGVAQSPRYKIIEKRQSVAFWCNPISGHATLYWYQQILGQGPKLLIQFQNNGVVDDSQLPKDRFSAERLKGVDSTLKIQPAKLEDSAVYLCASTEDSRYQETQYFGPGTRLLVL.

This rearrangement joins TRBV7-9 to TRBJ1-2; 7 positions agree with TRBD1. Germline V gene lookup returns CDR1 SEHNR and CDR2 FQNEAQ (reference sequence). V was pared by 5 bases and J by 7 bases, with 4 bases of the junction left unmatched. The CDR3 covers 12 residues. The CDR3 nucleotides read TGTGCCAGCAGCCGGGACAGCGGTGGCTACACCTTC. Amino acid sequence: CASSRDSGGYTF.

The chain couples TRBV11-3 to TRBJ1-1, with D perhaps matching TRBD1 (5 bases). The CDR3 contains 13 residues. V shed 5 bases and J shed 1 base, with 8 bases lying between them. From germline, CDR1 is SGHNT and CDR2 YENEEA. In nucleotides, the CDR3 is TGTGCCAGCAGCCAGGGACCGAACACTGAAGCTTTCTTT. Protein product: CASSQGPNTEAFF.

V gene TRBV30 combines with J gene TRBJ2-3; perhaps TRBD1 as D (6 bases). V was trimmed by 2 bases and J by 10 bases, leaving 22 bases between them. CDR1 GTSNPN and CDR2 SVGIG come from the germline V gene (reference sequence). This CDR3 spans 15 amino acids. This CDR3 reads CAWSLRDMRFRAQYF. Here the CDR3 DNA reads TGTGCCTGGAGTCTCCGGGACATGAGGTTCCGAGCGCAGTATTTT.

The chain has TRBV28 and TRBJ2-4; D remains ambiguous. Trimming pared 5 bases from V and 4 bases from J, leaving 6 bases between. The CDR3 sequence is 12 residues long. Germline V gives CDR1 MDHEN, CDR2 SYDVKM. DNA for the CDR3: TGTGCCAGCAGTATAGGAAAAAACATTCAGTACTTC. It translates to CASSIGKNIQYF.

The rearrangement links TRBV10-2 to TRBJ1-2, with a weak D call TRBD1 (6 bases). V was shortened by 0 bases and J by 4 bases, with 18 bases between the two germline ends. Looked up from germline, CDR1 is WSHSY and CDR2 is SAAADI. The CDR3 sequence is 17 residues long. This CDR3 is CASSESPIGQPSYGYTF. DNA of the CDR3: TGCGCCAGCAGTGAGTCTCCTATTGGACAGCCGAGCTATGGCTACACCTTC.

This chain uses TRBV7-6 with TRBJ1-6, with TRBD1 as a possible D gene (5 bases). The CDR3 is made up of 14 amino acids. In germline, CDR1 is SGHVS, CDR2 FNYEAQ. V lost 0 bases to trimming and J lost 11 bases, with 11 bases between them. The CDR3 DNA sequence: TGTGCCAGCAGCTTAGCGGGGCCTAGGGCACCCCTCCACTTT. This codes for CASSLAGPRAPLHF.

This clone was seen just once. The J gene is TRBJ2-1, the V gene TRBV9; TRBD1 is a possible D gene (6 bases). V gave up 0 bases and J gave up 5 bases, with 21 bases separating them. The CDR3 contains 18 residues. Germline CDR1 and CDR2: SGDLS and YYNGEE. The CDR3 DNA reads TGTGCCAGCAGCGTAGTAGGAGGTGGGACATATAGGCACAATGAGCAGTTCTTC. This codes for CASSVVGGGTYRHNEQFF.

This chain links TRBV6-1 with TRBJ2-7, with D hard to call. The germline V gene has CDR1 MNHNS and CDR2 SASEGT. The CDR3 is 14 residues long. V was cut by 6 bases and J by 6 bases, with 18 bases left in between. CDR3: CASSPLGTVLEQYF. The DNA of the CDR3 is TGTGCCAGCAGCCCCTTAGGAACAGTCCTCGAGCAGTACTTC.

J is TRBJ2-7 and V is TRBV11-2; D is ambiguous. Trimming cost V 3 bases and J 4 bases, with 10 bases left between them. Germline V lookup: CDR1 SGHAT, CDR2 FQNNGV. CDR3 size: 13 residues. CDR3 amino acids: CASSFGTLYEQYF. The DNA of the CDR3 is TGTGCCAGCAGCTTTGGCACCCTATACGAGCAGTACTTC.

The CDR3 loop reads CASSPDIIGVYEQYF. The CDR3 DNA reads TGCGCCAGCAGCCCGGACATCATTGGGGTCTACGAGCAGTACTTC. The genes are TRBV5-1 and TRBJ2-7; weak D call: TRBD1 (5 bases). Germline V gene data show CDR1 as SGHRS and CDR2 as YFSETQ. The length of the CDR3 is 15 residues. V was shortened by 4 bases and J by 3 bases, with 17 bases between the two germline ends.

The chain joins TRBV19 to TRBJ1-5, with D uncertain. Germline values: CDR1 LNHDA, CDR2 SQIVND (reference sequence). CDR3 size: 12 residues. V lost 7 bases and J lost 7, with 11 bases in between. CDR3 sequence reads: CASTAGQQPQHF. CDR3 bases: TGTGCCAGTACAGCAGGCCAACAGCCCCAGCATTTT.

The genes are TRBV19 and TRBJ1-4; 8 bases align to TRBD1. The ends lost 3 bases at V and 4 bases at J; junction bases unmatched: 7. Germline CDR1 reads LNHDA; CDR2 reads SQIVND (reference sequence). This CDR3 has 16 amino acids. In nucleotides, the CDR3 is TGTGCCAGTAGTATGTACTCAGGACAGGGTAATGAAAAACTGTTTTTT. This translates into CASSMYSGQGNEKLFF. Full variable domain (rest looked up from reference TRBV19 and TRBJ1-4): DGGITQSPKYLFRKEGQNVTLSCEQNLNHDAMYWYRQDPGQGLRLIYYSQIVNDFQKGDIAEGYSVSREKKESFPLTVTSAQKNPTAFYLCASSMYSGQGNEKLFFGSGTQLSVL.

CDR3 in DNA: TGTGCCAGCAGATATACTAGCGGGGGCCCCCGTGGCTACTTC. Its protein is CASRYTSGGPRGYF. The chain links TRBV7-9 to TRBJ2-4; the match to TRBD2 covers 11 bases. The V gene end was trimmed by 6 bases and the J gene end by 16 bases; junction bases not matched to a gene: 14. This CDR3 is built from 14 residues. Per germline, CDR1 SEHNR and CDR2 FQNEAQ (reference sequence).